This T cell receptor beta chain was retrieved from a study of blood T cells in healthy people across ages. General study points: CMV infection status of these donors was not known. Conclusively comparing naive with antigen-experienced cells was impossible with unsorted PBMCs.

PCR was performed a second time for about 7 to 11 cycles using a sample-barcoded 5' primer and a J-beta primer mix. Every cDNA molecule carried a tag from a template-switch adaptor bearing 12 random nucleotides. TCRdb recomputed calls from the 5' RACE reads with MiXCR, one row per CDR3 protein. This table has some 640,000 distinct CDR3 sequences, about 30% appearing once. V lost 0 bases and J lost 4, with 13 bases in between. Germline V gene data show CDR1 as SGHNT and CDR2 as YYREEE (reference sequence). The CDR3 covers 15 residues. As for this clonotype: Its target is unknown.

The chain links TRBV5-4 to TRBJ1-1; tentatively, D is TRBD1 (6 bases). Sequencing was done on a sample of blood. This TCR was sampled from a woman older than 75 in good health. CDR3 residues: CASSLGGGMSTEAFF. Here the CDR3 DNA reads TGTGCCAGCAGCTTGGGAGGGGGGATGAGCACTGAAGCTTTCTTT.